The T cell receptor beta chain under discussion was sequenced for a study of cytomegalovirus exposure and HLA in healthy donors. Study outcomes and limitations: Reported performance of the classifier showed diagnosis of cytomegalovirus status with high specificity and sensitivity.

V was pared by 3 bases and J by 12 bases, with 11 bases between. The length of the CDR3 is 11 residues. Germline lookup yields CDR1 MNHNS and CDR2 SASEGT. This clone occurred a few times. Its antigen is not known. Some clones are missing from TCRdb's copy, which holds only in-frame ones; the method was immunoSEQ multiplex PCR. The sample includes some 98,000 clones, around 85% of them seen just once. The sequenced material came from PBMCs. V usage is TRBV6-1 and J usage is TRBJ1-2, with a weak D call TRBD1 (5 bases). This clonotype originated in a woman aged 30 to 39 in good health and CMV-seronegative. The CDR3 region has the DNA TGTGCCAGCAGTGATAGTTGGGGGGACACCTTC. Translation gives CASSDSWGDTF.